Presented here are 25 T cell receptor beta chains from one specimen sequenced in a study of cytomegalovirus exposure and HLA in healthy donors. The PCR made use of 60 Vbeta and 13 Jbeta primers. Profiled with immunoSEQ multiplex PCR; TCRdb holds only in-frame clones, not every one. The sample consists of 150,000 or so clones, around 70% of them appearing once. Sequenced material: PBMCs. Receptor source: a man aged 30 to 45 in good health and CMV-seronegative.

This clone appeared once. V and J are TRBV28 and TRBJ2-5; TRBD1 might be the D (6 bases). V was pared by 6 bases and J by 5 bases, with 16 bases between. In germline, CDR1 is MDHEN, CDR2 SYDVKM. The CDR3 sequence is 14 residues long. Written as DNA, the CDR3 is TGTGCCAGCAGACAGGGCAACTCCCGGGAGACCCAGTACTTC. It yields the protein CASRQGNSRETQYF.

The V call is TRBV28, the J call TRBJ2-7; TRBD1 matches 7 bases. The CDR3 sequence is 13 residues long. With V trimmed by 6 bases and J by 5 bases, 7 bases remained unmatched. The germline CDR1 and CDR2 sequences are MDHEN and SYDVKM. Here the CDR3 DNA reads TGTGCCAGCAGCTCCCACGACAGGGACGAGCAGTACTTC. It codes for CASSSHDRDEQYF.

The chain recombines TRBV29-1 with TRBJ1-1, with TRBD1 identical over 8 bases. The germline CDR1 and CDR2 sequences are SQVTM and ANQGSEA. V was pared by 4 bases and J by 6 bases, with 7 bases of the junction left unmatched. The CDR3 extends over 13 amino acids. The chain's CDR3 is CSVGGRGLAEAFF. In DNA form, the CDR3 reads TGCAGCGTTGGTGGCAGGGGGCTTGCTGAAGCTTTCTTT.

The chain carries TRBV4-2 and TRBJ1-2, with 7 bases identical to TRBD1. The CDR3 loop spans 17 amino acids. The trim removed 1 base at V and 1 base at J, leaving 9 bases unmatched. CDR1 is LGHNA and CDR2 is YNFKEQ in the germline V gene. The CDR3 region has the DNA TGTGCCAGCAGCCAAGTAGGGGGCGAACTGGATAACTATGGCTACACCTTC. The encoded protein is CASSQVGGELDNYGYTF.

The rearrangement links TRBV19 to TRBJ2-6, with a possible D match to TRBD2 (5 bases). V lost 6 bases and J 5 bases, leaving 17 bases between the germline ends. There are 16 residues in the CDR3. Germline lookup yields CDR1 LNHDA and CDR2 SQIVND (reference sequence). CDR3 loop: CASRSSGGLWANVLTF. In DNA, the CDR3 is TGTGCCAGTAGATCCAGCGGTGGGCTCTGGGCCAACGTCCTGACTTTC.

The chain links TRBV5-5 to TRBJ1-6; D remains unclear. The germline V gene encodes CDR1 SGHKS and CDR2 YYEKEE (reference sequence). This CDR3 comprises 12 residues. The V gene lost 2 bases and the J gene lost 11 bases, with 8 bases spanning the gap. DNA of the CDR3: TGTGCCAGCAGCTTCGGTACGGCACCCCTCCACTTT. Its protein is CASSFGTAPLHF.

This chain joins TRBV4-1 and TRBJ2-1, with TRBD2 matching 9 bases. Losses at the gene ends were 1 base for V and 8 bases for J; bases not matched to a gene: 6. The germline V gene has CDR1 MGHRA and CDR2 YSYEKL. The CDR3 has 15 residues. CDR3: CASSQVAGGEDEQFF. CDR3 DNA: TGCGCCAGCAGCCAAGTTGCGGGGGGGGAAGATGAGCAGTTCTTC.

The V call is TRBV19, the J call TRBJ2-2; D gene uncertain. CDR1 and CDR2 (germline): LNHDA, SQIVND (reference sequence). The CDR3 is 15 amino acids. V was pared by 5 bases and J by 0 bases, with 10 bases between. As DNA, the CDR3 is TGTGCCAGTAGTGCTAGGATTTCGAACACCGGGGAGCTGTTTTTT. It is translated as CASSARISNTGELFF.

This chain connects TRBV27 to TRBJ1-6, with D perhaps TRBD1 (5 bases). This CDR3 has 18 residues. The V and J ends lost 5 bases and 2 bases respectively, with 19 bases between them. Per the germline V gene, CDR1 is MNHEY and CDR2 is SMNVEV (reference sequence). CDR3 nucleotides: TGTGCCAGCAGTGCCTTTTGGGGGGTGAATACCTATAATTCACCCCTCCACTTT. Amino acids: CASSAFWGVNTYNSPLHF.

The chain is built from TRBV28 and TRBJ2-7; D is perhaps TRBD1 (6 bases). The CDR3 consists of 12 residues. Per germline, CDR1 MDHEN and CDR2 SYDVKM. Trimming pared 7 bases from V and 3 bases from J, leaving 10 bases between. DNA for the CDR3: TGTGCCAGCAAGGGGGAGCTCTACGAGCAGTACTTC. Translated: CASKGELYEQYF.

This clone showed up just once. The J gene is TRBJ2-3, the V gene TRBV9; 7 bases are shared with TRBD1. Germline V gene sequence: CDR1 SGDLS, CDR2 YYNGEE. The CDR3 has 15 residues. The V and J ends lost 0 bases and 5 bases, in that order; junction bases with no gene match: 6. The CDR3 bases are TGTGCCAGCAGCGTAGTCGGGACAGTCCAAGATACGCAGTATTTT. Translation: CASSVVGTVQDTQYF.

The chain has TRBV10-3 and TRBJ2-2; 9 bases map to TRBD1. With V trimmed by 8 bases and J by 4 bases, 5 bases remained unmatched. The CDR3 is 14 residues long. In germline, CDR1 is ENHRY, CDR2 SYGVKD. DNA of the CDR3: TGTGCCATCCTCAGGACAGGGGTCACCGGGGAGCTGTTTTTT. This codes for CAILRTGVTGELFF.

The gene calls are TRBV7-2 and TRBJ2-3, with 7 nucleotides matching TRBD2. V was pared by 4 bases and J by 3 bases, with 7 bases of the junction left unmatched. Germline CDR1 and CDR2: SGHTA and FQGNSA. The CDR3 spans 15 residues. For the CDR3, the DNA is TGTGCCAGCAGCTACTCCGGGACTACTACAGATACGCAGTATTTT. As protein: CASSYSGTTTDTQYF.

The chain employs TRBV19 and TRBJ1-4; no clear D. V was cut by 3 bases and J by 4 bases, with 6 bases left in between. The length of the CDR3 is 13 residues. CDR1 and CDR2 from the germline V gene are LNHDA and SQIVND (reference sequence). The CDR3 sequence: CASSIGSNEKLFF. The DNA of the CDR3 is TGTGCCAGTAGTATTGGGAGTAATGAAAAACTGTTTTTT.

The CDR3 sequence: CASSPRDRGRNTEAFF. CDR3 bases: TGTGCCAGTAGTCCCCGGGACAGGGGGCGCAACACTGAAGCTTTCTTT. The gene calls are TRBV19 and TRBJ1-1; 12 bases map to TRBD1. Trimming at V came to 5 bases and at J to 2 bases, leaving 6 bases not matched to a gene. This CDR3 has 16 amino acids. Germline V gives CDR1 LNHDA, CDR2 SQIVND (reference sequence).

V usage is TRBV29-1 and J usage is TRBJ2-3; 10 nucleotides agree with TRBD1. V trimming: 6 bases; J trimming: 6 bases; junction bases outside the gene matches: 12. Germline lookup yields CDR1 SQVTM and CDR2 ANQGSEA. The CDR3 is 15 amino acids. CDR3 amino acids: CSVTSGQGNLDTQYF. Here the CDR3 DNA reads TGCAGCGTGACCTCGGGACAGGGGAATTTGGATACGCAGTATTTT.

V and J are TRBV7-2 and TRBJ1-5; unclear D gene. The germline CDR1 and CDR2 sequences are SGHTA and FQGNSA. Trimming took 1 base from V and 7 from J, leaving 14 bases between them. The CDR3 runs to 15 residues. CDR3 loop: CASSLVVEARQPQHF. The CDR3 region has the DNA TGTGCCAGCAGCTTAGTTGTGGAGGCTAGACAGCCCCAGCATTTT.

CDR3 protein: CSANPQYGYTF. For the CDR3, the DNA is TGCAGTGCTAACCCGCAGTATGGCTACACCTTC. This chain connects TRBV20-1 to TRBJ1-2; D is uncertain. With 4 bases removed from V and 5 bases from J, the gap between germline ends came to 8 bases. This CDR3 contains 11 residues. Germline assignment: CDR1 DFQATT and CDR2 SNEGSKA (reference sequence).

The chain has TRBV6-1 and TRBJ1-1; TRBD1 might be the D (5 bases). Trimming removed 6 bases from V and 0 bases from J, with 11 bases in between. The CDR3 runs 14 residues. Per germline, CDR1 MNHNS and CDR2 SASEGT. The CDR3 reads CASRPGSLNTEAFF. The CDR3 bases are TGTGCCAGCAGACCAGGGTCGCTGAACACTGAAGCTTTCTTT.

In this sample, this clone turned up once. V and J are TRBV19 and TRBJ2-7, with 10 bases fitting TRBD2. Unmatched junction bases numbered 2, after V lost 3 bases and J lost 0 bases. Germline CDR1 is LNHDA and CDR2 is SQIVND (reference sequence). The CDR3 has 15 residues. The CDR3 reads CASSILAGASYEQYF. The CDR3 nucleotides read TGTGCCAGTAGTATTCTAGCGGGGGCCTCCTACGAGCAGTACTTC.

This rearrangement joins TRBV29-1 to TRBJ1-2; 8 bases are shared with TRBD1. With V trimmed by 1 base and J by 7 bases, 2 bases remained unmatched. The CDR3 is 12 residues long. From germline, CDR1 is SQVTM and CDR2 ANQGSEA. The CDR3 nucleotides read TGCAGCGTTGAAGGACAGGGGCCTGGCTACACCTTC. This gives the protein CSVEGQGPGYTF.

The genes are TRBV7-2 and TRBJ2-3; D not resolved. The CDR3 is made up of 13 amino acids. The V gene lost 4 bases and the J gene lost 4 bases, with 9 bases spanning the gap. CDR1 and CDR2 (germline): SGHTA, FQGNSA. In DNA, the CDR3 is TGTGCCAGCAGCTCCCCTCCCCCAGATACGCAGTATTTT. Its translation: CASSSPPPDTQYF.

The rearrangement joins TRBV7-2 to TRBJ2-1, with 11 bases identical to TRBD2. Germline V CDR1 and CDR2: SGHTA, FQGNSA. CDR3 length: 18 amino acids. V was pared by 6 bases and J by 2 bases, with 12 bases of the junction left unmatched. CDR3 bases: TGTGCCAGCAGTCGGCCCCTTCTAGCGGGGGGAACCTACAATGAGCAGTTCTTC. Encoded protein: CASSRPLLAGGTYNEQFF.

This chain joins TRBV9 and TRBJ1-2; 8 bases are a match to TRBD1. CDR1 is SGDLS and CDR2 is YYNGEE in the germline V gene. The CDR3 is made up of 15 amino acids. With 4 bases clipped from V and 7 bases from J, the junction kept 12 bases outside the gene matches. CDR3 nucleotides: TGTGCCAGCAGCCAGGGGGCAGGGACGGCGGGTGGCTACACCTTC. Protein: CASSQGAGTAGGYTF.

The chain has TRBV28 and TRBJ2-7; 11 bases agree with TRBD1. The germline gives CDR1 MDHEN, CDR2 SYDVKM. CDR3 length equals 15 residues. J was trimmed by 3 bases and V by 4 bases; bases with no gene match: 5. CDR3: CASSSAGQGGYEQYF. CDR3 coding DNA: TGTGCCAGCAGTTCTGCGGGACAGGGGGGCTACGAGCAGTACTTC.